This T cell receptor (beta chain) comes out of a study of OX40 agonist ivuxolimab in advanced cancers. Study as a whole: One hepatocellular carcinoma and two cutaneous melanoma patients partially responded.

Per the germline V gene, CDR1 is MGHRA and CDR2 is YSYEKL. The V gene lost 4 bases and the J gene lost 4 bases, with 11 bases spanning the gap. The CDR3 is made up of 14 amino acids. Only in-frame clones appear in the TCRdb table, and some are missing; sequencing was by immunoSEQ multiplex PCR. The data hold about 48,000 clones, with about 92% observed a single time. Source: CD4+ or CD8+ T cells sorted from blood, taken in a trial of the OX40 agonist ivuxolimab. The TCR sequence derives from an adult with an advanced solid tumor such as melanoma, head and neck, liver or kidney cancer. The chain uses TRBV4-1 and TRBJ1-3; D not resolved. The CDR3 sequence: CASSPTGLGNTIYF. As DNA, the CDR3 is TGCGCCAGCAGCCCCACCGGGCTCGGAAACACCATATATTTT.